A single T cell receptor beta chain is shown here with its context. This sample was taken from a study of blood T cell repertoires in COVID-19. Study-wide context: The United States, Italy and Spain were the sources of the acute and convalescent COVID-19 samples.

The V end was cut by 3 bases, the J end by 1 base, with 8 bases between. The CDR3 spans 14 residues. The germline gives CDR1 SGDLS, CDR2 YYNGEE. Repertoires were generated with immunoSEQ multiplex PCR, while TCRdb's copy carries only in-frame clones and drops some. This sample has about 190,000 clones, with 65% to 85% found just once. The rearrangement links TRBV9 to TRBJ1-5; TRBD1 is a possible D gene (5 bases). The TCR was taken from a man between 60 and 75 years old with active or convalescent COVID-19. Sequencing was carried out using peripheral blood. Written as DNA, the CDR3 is TGTGCCAGCAGCGGAACAGGAAGCAATCAGCCCCAGCATTTT. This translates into CASSGTGSNQPQHF. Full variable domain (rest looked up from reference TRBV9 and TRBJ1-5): DSGVTQTPKHLITATGQRVTLRCSPRSGDLSVYWYQQSLDQGLQFLIQYYNGEERAKGNILERFSAQQFPDLHSELNLSSLELGDSALYFCASSGTGSNQPQHFGDGTRLSIL.